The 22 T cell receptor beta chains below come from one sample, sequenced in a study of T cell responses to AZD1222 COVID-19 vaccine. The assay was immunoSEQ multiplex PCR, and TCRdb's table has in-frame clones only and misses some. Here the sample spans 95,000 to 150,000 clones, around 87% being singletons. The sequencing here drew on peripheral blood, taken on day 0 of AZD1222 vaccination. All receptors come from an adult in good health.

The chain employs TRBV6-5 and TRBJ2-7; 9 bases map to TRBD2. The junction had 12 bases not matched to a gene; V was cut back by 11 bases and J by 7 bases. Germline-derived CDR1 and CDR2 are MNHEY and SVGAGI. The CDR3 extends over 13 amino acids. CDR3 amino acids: CASRGGGGWEQYF. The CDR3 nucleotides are TGTGCCTCCCGCGGGGGGGGAGGATGGGAGCAGTACTTC.

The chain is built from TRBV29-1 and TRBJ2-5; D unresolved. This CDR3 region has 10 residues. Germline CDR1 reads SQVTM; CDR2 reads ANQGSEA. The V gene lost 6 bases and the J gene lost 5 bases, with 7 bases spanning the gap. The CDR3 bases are TGCAGCGTGACCACGGAGACCCAGTACTTC. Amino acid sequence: CSVTTETQYF.

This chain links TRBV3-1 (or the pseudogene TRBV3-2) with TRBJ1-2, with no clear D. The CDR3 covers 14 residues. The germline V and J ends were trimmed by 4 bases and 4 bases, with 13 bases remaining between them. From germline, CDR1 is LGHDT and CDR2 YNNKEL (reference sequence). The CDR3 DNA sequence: TGTGCCAGCAGCCCCGCCTCCGGCGGCTATGGCTACACCTTC. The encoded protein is CASSPASGGYGYTF.

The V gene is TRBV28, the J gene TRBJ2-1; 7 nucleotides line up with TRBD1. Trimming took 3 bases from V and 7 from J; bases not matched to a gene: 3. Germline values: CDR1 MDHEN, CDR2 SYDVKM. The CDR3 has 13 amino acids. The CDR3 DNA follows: TGTGCCAGCAGTTTTTTACAGGGGAATGAGCAGTTCTTC. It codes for CASSFLQGNEQFF.

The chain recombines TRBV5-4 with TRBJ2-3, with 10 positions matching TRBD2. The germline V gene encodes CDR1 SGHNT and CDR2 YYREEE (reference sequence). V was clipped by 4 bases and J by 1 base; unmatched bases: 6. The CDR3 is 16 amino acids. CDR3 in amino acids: CASSPSGGDRTDTQYF. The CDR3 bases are TGTGCCAGCAGCCCCAGCGGGGGGGACCGCACAGATACGCAGTATTTT.

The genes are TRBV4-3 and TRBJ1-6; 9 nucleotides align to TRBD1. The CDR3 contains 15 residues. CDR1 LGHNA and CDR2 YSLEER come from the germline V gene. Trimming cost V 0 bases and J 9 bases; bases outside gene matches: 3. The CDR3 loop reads CASSQDGQGSSPLHF. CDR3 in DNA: TGCGCCAGCAGCCAAGATGGACAGGGGAGTTCACCCCTCCACTTT.

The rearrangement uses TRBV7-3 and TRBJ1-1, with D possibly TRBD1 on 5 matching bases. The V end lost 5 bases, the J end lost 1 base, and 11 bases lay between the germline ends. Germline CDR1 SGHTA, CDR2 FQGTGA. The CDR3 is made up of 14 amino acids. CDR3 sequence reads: CASSLGAANTEAFF. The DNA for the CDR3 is TGTGCCAGCAGCCTAGGGGCAGCGAACACTGAAGCTTTCTTT.

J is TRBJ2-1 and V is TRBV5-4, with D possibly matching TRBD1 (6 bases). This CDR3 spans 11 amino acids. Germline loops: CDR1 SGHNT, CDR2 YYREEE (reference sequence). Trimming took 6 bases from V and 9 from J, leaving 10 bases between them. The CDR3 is CASTIRGEQFF. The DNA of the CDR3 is TGTGCCAGCACCATCAGGGGTGAGCAGTTCTTC.

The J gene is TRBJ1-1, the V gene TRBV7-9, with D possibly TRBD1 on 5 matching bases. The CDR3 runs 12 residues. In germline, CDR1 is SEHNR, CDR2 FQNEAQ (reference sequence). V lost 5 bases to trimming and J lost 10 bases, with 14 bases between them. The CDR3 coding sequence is TGTGCCAGCAGCCGGGAGGGCAGGGCAGCTTTCTTT. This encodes CASSREGRAAFF.

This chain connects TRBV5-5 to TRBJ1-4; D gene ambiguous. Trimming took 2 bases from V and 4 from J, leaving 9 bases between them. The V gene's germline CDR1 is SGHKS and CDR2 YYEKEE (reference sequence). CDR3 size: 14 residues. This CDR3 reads CASSFFGYNEKLFF. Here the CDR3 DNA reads TGTGCCAGCAGCTTCTTCGGATATAATGAAAAACTGTTTTTT.

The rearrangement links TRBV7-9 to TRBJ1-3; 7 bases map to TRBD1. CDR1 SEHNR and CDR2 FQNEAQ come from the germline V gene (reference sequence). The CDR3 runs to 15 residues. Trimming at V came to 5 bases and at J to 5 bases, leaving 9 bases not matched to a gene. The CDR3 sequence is CASSDGVRGRNTIYF. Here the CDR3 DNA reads TGTGCCAGCAGCGACGGGGTCAGGGGGAGAAACACCATATATTTT.

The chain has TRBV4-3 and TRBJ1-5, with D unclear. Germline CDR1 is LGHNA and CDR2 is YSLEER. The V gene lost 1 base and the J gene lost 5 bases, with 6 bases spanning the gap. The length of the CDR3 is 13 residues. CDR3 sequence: CASSQGADQPQHF. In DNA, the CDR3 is TGCGCCAGCAGCCAAGGGGCAGATCAGCCCCAGCATTTT.

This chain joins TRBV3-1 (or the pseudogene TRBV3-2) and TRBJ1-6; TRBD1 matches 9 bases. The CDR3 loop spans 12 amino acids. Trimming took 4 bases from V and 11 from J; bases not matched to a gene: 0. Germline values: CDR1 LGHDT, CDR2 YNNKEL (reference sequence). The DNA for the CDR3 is TGTGCCAGCAGCCGACAGGGGGCACCCCTCCACTTT. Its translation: CASSRQGAPLHF.

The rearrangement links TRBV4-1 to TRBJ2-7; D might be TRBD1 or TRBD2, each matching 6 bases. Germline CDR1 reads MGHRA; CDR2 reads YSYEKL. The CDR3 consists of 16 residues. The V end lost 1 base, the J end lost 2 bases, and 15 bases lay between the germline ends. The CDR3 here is CASSQGPGARAYEQYF. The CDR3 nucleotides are TGCGCCAGCAGCCAAGGGCCGGGGGCCCGAGCCTACGAGCAGTACTTC.

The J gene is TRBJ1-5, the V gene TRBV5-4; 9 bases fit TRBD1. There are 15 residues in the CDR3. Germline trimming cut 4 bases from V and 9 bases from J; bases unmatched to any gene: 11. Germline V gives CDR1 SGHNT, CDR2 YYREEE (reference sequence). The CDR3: CASSPAPGQGGPQHF. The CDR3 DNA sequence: TGTGCCAGCAGCCCTGCCCCGGGACAGGGCGGGCCCCAGCATTTT. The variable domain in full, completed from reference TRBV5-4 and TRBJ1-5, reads ETGVTQSPTHLIKTRGQQVTLRCSSQSGHNTVSWYQQALGQGPQFIFQYYREEENGRGNFPPRFSGLQFPNYSSELNVNALELDDSALYLCASSPAPGQGGPQHFGDGTRLSIL.

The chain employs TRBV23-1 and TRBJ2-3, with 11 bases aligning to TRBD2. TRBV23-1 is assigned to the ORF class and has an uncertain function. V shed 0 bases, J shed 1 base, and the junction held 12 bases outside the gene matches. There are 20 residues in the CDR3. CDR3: CASSQSGTSGSGGGTDTQYF. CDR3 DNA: TGCGCCAGCAGTCAATCAGGGACTAGCGGCTCCGGGGGGGGCACAGATACGCAGTATTTT.

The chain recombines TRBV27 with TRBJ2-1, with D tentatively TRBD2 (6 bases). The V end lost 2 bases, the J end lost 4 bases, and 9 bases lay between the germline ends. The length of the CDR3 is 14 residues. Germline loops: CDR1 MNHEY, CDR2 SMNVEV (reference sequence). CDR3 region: CASSLGGSYNEQFF. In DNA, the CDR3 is TGTGCCAGCAGTTTAGGAGGGAGTTACAATGAGCAGTTCTTC.

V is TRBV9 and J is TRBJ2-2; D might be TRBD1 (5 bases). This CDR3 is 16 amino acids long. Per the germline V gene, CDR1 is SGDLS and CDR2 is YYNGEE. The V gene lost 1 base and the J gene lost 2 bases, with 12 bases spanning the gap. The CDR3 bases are TGTGCCAGCAGCGTACGGCAGGGAACAAACACCGGGGAGCTGTTTTTT. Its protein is CASSVRQGTNTGELFF. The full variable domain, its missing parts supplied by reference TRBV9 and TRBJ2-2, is DSGVTQTPKHLITATGQRVTLRCSPRSGDLSVYWYQQSLDQGLQFLIQYYNGEERAKGNILERFSAQQFPDLHSELNLSSLELGDSALYFCASSVRQGTNTGELFFGEGSRLTVL.

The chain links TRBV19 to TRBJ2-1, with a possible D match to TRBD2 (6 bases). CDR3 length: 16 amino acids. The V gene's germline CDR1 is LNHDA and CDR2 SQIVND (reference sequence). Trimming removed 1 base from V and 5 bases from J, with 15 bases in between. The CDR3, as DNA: TGTGCCAGTAGTATAGTGACTAGGAGTCTCCACAATGAGCAGTTCTTC. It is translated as CASSIVTRSLHNEQFF.

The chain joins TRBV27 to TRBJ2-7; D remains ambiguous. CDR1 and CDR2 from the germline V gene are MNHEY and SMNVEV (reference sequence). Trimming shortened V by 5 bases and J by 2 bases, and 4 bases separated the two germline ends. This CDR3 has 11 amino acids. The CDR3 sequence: CASSPPYEQYF. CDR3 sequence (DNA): TGTGCCAGCAGTCCACCCTACGAGCAGTACTTC.

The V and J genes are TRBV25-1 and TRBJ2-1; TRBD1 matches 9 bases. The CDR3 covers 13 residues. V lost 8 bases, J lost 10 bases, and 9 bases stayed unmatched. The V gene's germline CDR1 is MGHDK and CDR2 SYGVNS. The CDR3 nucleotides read TGTGCCAGCCGCGGGACAGGGTTCAACGAGCAGTTCTTC. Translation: CASRGTGFNEQFF. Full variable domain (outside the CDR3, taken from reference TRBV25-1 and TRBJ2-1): EADIYQTPRYLVIGTGKKITLECSQTMGHDKMYWYQQDPGMELHLIHYSYGVNSTEKGDLSSESTVSRIRTEHFPLTLESARPSHTSQYLCASRGTGFNEQFFGPGTRLTVL.

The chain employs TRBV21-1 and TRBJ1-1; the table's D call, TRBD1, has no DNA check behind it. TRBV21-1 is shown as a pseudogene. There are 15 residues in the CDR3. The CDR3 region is CASSRERQGITEAFF. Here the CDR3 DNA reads TGTGCCAGCAGCAGAGAGCGACAGGGGATCACTGAAGCTTTCTTT.